These T cell receptor beta chains were read from a single sample in a study of OX40 agonist ivuxolimab in advanced cancers. Data came from immunoSEQ multiplex PCR; TCRdb stores just in-frame clones and leaves some out. The sample holds tens of thousands of clones, 81% seen once. The specimen comprised CD4+ or CD8+ T cells sorted from blood, sampled in a trial of the OX40 agonist ivuxolimab. The receptors were sampled from an adult with an advanced solid tumor such as melanoma, head and neck, liver or kidney cancer. The conserved cysteine and the conserved F or W are not part of the CDR3 here.

TRBV11-3,TRBJ2-6,ASSFGFDRTKSGANVLT
TRBV6-5,TRBJ1-3,ASSSRGLGNTIY
TRBV6-6,TRBJ2-3,ASRSQRGAVSDTQY
TRBV7-3,TRBJ1-2,ASSLMGGLTGYT
TRBV19,TRBJ2-3,ASSIKGLGPDTQY
TRBV5-1,TRBJ2-1,ASSSGGLSSNEQF
TRBV20-1,TRBJ1-1,SPIRGVEAF
TRBV18,TRBJ1-2,ASSPDSVSFGYT
TRBV6-6,TRBJ1-2,ASSHEGNYGYT
TRBV9,TRBJ1-1,ASSGRQNLNTEAF
TRBV5-1,TRBJ2-2,ASTLELAINTGELF
TRBV18,TRBJ1-5,ASSSGTGTNQPQH
TRBV5-4,TRBJ2-7,ASSLINRPHEQY
TRBV6-5,TRBJ2-1,ASSPDSYNEQF
TRBV5-1,TRBJ2-3,ASSSSRTSAVDTQY
TRBV30,TRBJ2-3,AWSVGAGGITDTQY
TRBV19,TRBJ1-1,ASSIYVNTEAF
TRBV11-2,TRBJ2-1,ASSLDLGGLSYNEQF
TRBV30,TRBJ1-6,AWSAIKGSSYNSPLH
TRBV6-5,TRBJ2-7,ASSYRGGEGYEQY
TRBV18,TRBJ2-7,ASSPPGSGITYEQY
TRBV6-5,TRBJ2-7,ASGLTGAGEQY
TRBV2,TRBJ2-3,ASSDRTGGSTDTQY
TRBV5-1,TRBJ1-6,ASSPDIGNSPLH
TRBV5-4,TRBJ1-1,ASSLVNTEAF
TRBV18,TRBJ1-2,ASSPRDRSLGYGYT
TRBV6-1,TRBJ1-2,ASRQGQGYT
TRBV10-3,TRBJ2-7,AISAIAADDGGHTYEQY
TRBV7-8,TRBJ1-6,ASSPERAVQGNSPLH
TRBV19,TRBJ2-5,ASSIREETQY
TRBV6-4,TRBJ1-3,ASSDRRAGVSGNTIY
TRBV7-9,TRBJ2-3,ASSLNRGEDTQY
TRBV5-1,TRBJ2-3,ASSLAQSTDTQY
TRBV4-1,TRBJ1-1,ASSQDRGPYVAF
TRBV6-1,TRBJ2-7,ASKISGRLGEQY
TRBV18,TRBJ2-7,ASSPPGGSYEQY
TRBV4-1,TRBJ1-4,ASSQGEGTGDEKLF
TRBV15,TRBJ2-3,ATSRARDSTDTQY
TRBV19,.,ASKTGGSYEQY
TRBV5-1,TRBJ2-7,ASSQTTGESEQY
TRBV5-6,TRBJ2-2,ASSWSGGGVGELF
TRBV19,TRBJ1-1,ASTVNTEAF
TRBV6-5,TRBJ2-7,ASSRTETYEQY
TRBV7-9,TRBJ2-5,ASSLILSGGGFQETQY
TRBV5-5,TRBJ2-7,ASSLSIPSYEQY
TRBV5-1,TRBJ2-7,ASSLDFGQIPYEQY
TRBV27,TRBJ2-1,ASSPLVGGGYNEQF
TRBV7-8,TRBJ2-1,ASSFTGYNEQF
TRBV4-1,TRBJ1-5,ASSQGGLMGNQPQH
TRBV5-8,TRBJ2-1,ASSILQGTRAYNEQF
TRBV25-1,TRBJ1-1,ASSERQGEAF
TRBV6-1,TRBJ1-3,ASSRPSSGNTIY
TRBV6-1,TRBJ1-1,ASSEGRGLLGSTEAF
TRBV11-2,TRBJ2-2,ASSPPVVGELF
TRBV7-9,TRBJ2-5,ASSLGETGTKETQY
TRBV6-6,TRBJ2-7,ASSQGVREQY
TRBV15,TRBJ2-5,ATSRGRETQY
TRBV7-9,TRBJ1-3,ASRRDRGPGNTIY
TRBV9,TRBJ2-7,ASSTGGASGRDEQY